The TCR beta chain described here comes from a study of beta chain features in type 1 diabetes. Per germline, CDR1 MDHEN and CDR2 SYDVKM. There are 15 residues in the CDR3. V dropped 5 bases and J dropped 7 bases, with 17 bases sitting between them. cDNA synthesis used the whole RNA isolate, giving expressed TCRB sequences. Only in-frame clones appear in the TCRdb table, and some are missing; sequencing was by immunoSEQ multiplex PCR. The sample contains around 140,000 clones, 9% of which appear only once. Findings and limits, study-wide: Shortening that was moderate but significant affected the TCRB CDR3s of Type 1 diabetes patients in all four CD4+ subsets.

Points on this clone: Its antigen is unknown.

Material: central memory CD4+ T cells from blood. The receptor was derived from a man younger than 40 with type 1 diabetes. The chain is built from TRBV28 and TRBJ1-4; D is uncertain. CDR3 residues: CASSPRSRAFEKLFF. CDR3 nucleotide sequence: TGTGCCAGCAGTCCCAGGTCTCGAGCTTTTGAAAAACTGTTTTTT.